These T cell receptor beta chains were read from a single sample in a study of OX40 agonist ivuxolimab in advanced cancers. Here immunoSEQ multiplex PCR was the method, and the copy in TCRdb shows in-frame clones only, minus some. The repertoire has tens of thousands of clones, roughly nine tenths of them found once; the top ten carry under 3.5%. Here the sequenced sample was CD4+ or CD8+ T cells sorted from blood, taken in a trial of the OX40 agonist ivuxolimab. These receptors were collected from an adult with an advanced solid tumor such as melanoma, head and neck, liver or kidney cancer. CDR3s include the opening cysteine and the closing phenylalanine or tryptophan. D genes are given only for firm matches. Size is stated for part of the rows, as once, few or many counts, or as a class when the clone is expanded.

j_call: TRBJ1-1
d_call: -
clone_size: once
v_call: TRBV27
cdr3_aa: CASSLTGANTEAFF
cdr3_nt: TGTGCCAGCAGTCTGACTGGTGCGAACACTGAAGCTTTCTTT

j_call: TRBJ1-1
d_call: -
clone_size: -
v_call: TRBV11-2
cdr3_aa: CASSLVWGGTEAFF
cdr3_nt: TGTGCCAGCAGCTTAGTGTGGGGTGGAACTGAAGCTTTCTTT

j_call: TRBJ2-1
d_call: TRBD1
clone_size: -
v_call: TRBV11-2
cdr3_aa: CASSSTGRRNEQFF
cdr3_nt: TGTGCCAGCAGCTCGACAGGGAGACGGAATGAGCAGTTCTTC

j_call: TRBJ1-1
d_call: -
clone_size: once
v_call: TRBV13
cdr3_aa: CASSLDRGADTEAFF
cdr3_nt: TGTGCCAGCAGCCTCGACCGAGGGGCTGACACTGAAGCTTTCTTT

j_call: TRBJ2-3
d_call: TRBD1
clone_size: -
v_call: TRBV19
cdr3_aa: CASSPNRGDTQYF
cdr3_nt: TGTGCCAGTAGTCCCAACAGGGGAGATACGCAGTATTTT

j_call: TRBJ1-1
d_call: -
clone_size: -
v_call: TRBV10-3
cdr3_aa: CAISEALNTEAFF
cdr3_nt: TGTGCCATCAGTGAAGCCCTGAACACTGAAGCTTTCTTT

j_call: TRBJ2-1
d_call: TRBD1
clone_size: -
v_call: TRBV6-1
cdr3_aa: CASSEGGTGALNEQFF
cdr3_nt: TGTGCCAGCAGTGAAGGGGGGACAGGGGCCCTAAATGAGCAGTTCTTC

j_call: TRBJ1-3
d_call: TRBD1
clone_size: -
v_call: TRBV19
cdr3_aa: CASTGEINTIYF
cdr3_nt: TGTGCCTCGACAGGGGAAATAAACACCATATATTTT

j_call: TRBJ2-2
d_call: -
clone_size: few
v_call: TRBV5-6
cdr3_aa: CASSLDRFANTGELFF
cdr3_nt: TGTGCCAGCAGCTTGGACAGGTTCGCGAACACCGGGGAGCTGTTTTTT

j_call: TRBJ2-3
d_call: -
clone_size: once
v_call: TRBV7-3
cdr3_aa: CASSLPDGGDTQYF
cdr3_nt: TGTGCCAGCAGCCTTCCGGATGGGGGGGATACGCAGTATTTT